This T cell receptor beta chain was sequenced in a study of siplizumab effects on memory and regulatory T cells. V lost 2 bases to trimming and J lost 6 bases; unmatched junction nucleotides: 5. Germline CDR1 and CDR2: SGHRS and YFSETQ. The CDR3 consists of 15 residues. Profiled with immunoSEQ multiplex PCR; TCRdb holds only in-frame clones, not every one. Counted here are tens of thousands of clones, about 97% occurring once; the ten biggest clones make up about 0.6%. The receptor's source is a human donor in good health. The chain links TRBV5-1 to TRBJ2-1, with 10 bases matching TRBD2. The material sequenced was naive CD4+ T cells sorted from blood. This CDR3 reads CASSFASGRTNEQFF. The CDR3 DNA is TGCGCCAGCAGCTTTGCTAGCGGGAGAACCAATGAGCAGTTCTTC.